These 11 T cell receptor beta chains were all obtained from the same sample, sequenced in a study of shared clonotypes between healthy human individuals. Measured with immunoSEQ multiplex PCR; TCRdb has only the in-frame clones, and not every one. The table shows about 480,000 clones, with approximately 85% occurring only once. The sample comprised PBMCs. Every receptor here comes from a woman between 40 and 50 years old in good health. Some clones in this sample may be carry-over from other donors' samples.

This clone was found once. The chain couples TRBV5-1 to TRBJ2-7; D gene ambiguous. Germline V gene lookup returns CDR1 SGHRS and CDR2 YFSETQ. Trimming removed 1 base from V and 4 bases from J, with 12 bases in between. CDR3 length equals 14 residues. The CDR3 DNA is TGCGCCAGCAGCTTGATTAGCCGTTCTTACGAGCAGTACTTC. It codes for CASSLISRSYEQYF.

The gene calls are TRBV5-6 and TRBJ2-7; D unresolved. There are 13 residues in the CDR3. V lost 4 bases and J lost 3, with 11 bases in between. The germline CDR1 and CDR2 sequences are SGHDT and YYEEEE. This CDR3 reads CASSLEAVYEQYF. The CDR3 nucleotides are TGTGCCAGCAGCCTTGAGGCCGTCTACGAGCAGTACTTC.

The chain uses TRBV6-5 and TRBJ2-7, with 8 bases identical to TRBD2. Germline V gene lookup returns CDR1 MNHEY and CDR2 SVGAGI. The CDR3 sequence is 14 residues long. With V trimmed by 5 bases and J by 7 bases, 10 bases remained unmatched. The CDR3 bases are TGTGCCAGCAGTAGAGGTAGCGGGACGCGGGAGCAGTACTTC. Amino acids: CASSRGSGTREQYF.

The chain carries TRBV7-3 and TRBJ2-3; D is uncertain. V lost 6 bases, J lost 6 bases, and 13 bases lay in between. CDR1 and CDR2 (germline): SGHTA, FQGTGA. The CDR3 is made up of 13 amino acids. The CDR3 DNA reads TGTGCCAGCAGTCCAACCGGTTCTGATACGCAGTATTTT. Translation gives CASSPTGSDTQYF.

This chain connects TRBV28 to TRBJ2-4; 12 bases fit TRBD2. This CDR3 contains 17 residues. Germline V gives CDR1 MDHEN, CDR2 SYDVKM. The V gene end was trimmed by 7 bases and the J gene end by 0 bases; junction bases not matched to a gene: 7. The CDR3 DNA sequence: TGTGCCAGCAATCCACTAGCGGGAGGCTTAGCCAAAAACATTCAGTACTTC. Amino acid sequence: CASNPLAGGLAKNIQYF.

This chain joins TRBV28 and TRBJ1-3, with D perhaps matching TRBD1 (5 bases). This CDR3 spans 15 amino acids. Germline V CDR1 and CDR2: MDHEN, SYDVKM. V lost 3 bases, J lost 3 bases, and 12 bases lay in between. The CDR3 coding sequence is TGTGCCAGCAGTTTTTATCGGGACTATGGAAACACCATATATTTT. Translation: CASSFYRDYGNTIYF.

The chain carries TRBV11-2 and TRBJ2-2, with a possible D match to TRBD2 (6 bases). The CDR3 has 14 residues. Looked up from germline, CDR1 is SGHAT and CDR2 is FQNNGV. The ends were cut back, 1 base at V and 4 bases at J, with 7 bases in the middle. CDR3: CASSLGEATGELFF. The CDR3 DNA follows: TGTGCCAGCAGCTTAGGGGAGGCCACCGGGGAGCTGTTTTTT.

The J gene is TRBJ2-4, the V gene TRBV19, with D possibly being TRBD1 (5 bases). Trimming cost V 5 bases and J 5 bases, with 16 bases left between them. This CDR3 is built from 15 residues. Germline V gene lookup returns CDR1 LNHDA and CDR2 SQIVND (reference sequence). CDR3: CASSSFWGYQNIQYF. The DNA of the CDR3 is TGTGCCAGTAGTTCCTTCTGGGGCTACCAAAACATTCAGTACTTC.

V and J are TRBV5-4 and TRBJ2-5; the match to TRBD2 covers 14 bases. V shed 4 bases, J shed 1 base, and the junction held 3 bases outside the gene matches. Germline V CDR1 and CDR2: SGHNT, YYREEE (reference sequence). The CDR3 is 16 amino acids. In nucleotides, the CDR3 is TGTGCCAGCAGCCCGGGACTAGCGGGGGCCCAAGAGACCCAGTACTTC. Encoded protein: CASSPGLAGAQETQYF.

The chain employs TRBV6-6 and TRBJ2-1, with 7 bases lining up with TRBD2. The CDR3 covers 14 residues. J gave up 6 bases and V 6 bases, and 8 bases lay outside the gene matches. The germline V gene has CDR1 MNHNY and CDR2 SVGAGI (reference sequence). The CDR3 reads CASRLAGVGNEQFF. CDR3 DNA: TGTGCCAGCAGGCTGGCGGGAGTAGGCAATGAGCAGTTCTTC.

This rearrangement joins TRBV29-1 to TRBJ2-5; 7 nucleotides match TRBD1. The CDR3 extends over 12 amino acids. Per the germline V gene, CDR1 is SQVTM and CDR2 is ANQGSEA. Losses at the gene ends were 6 bases for V and 2 bases for J; bases not matched to a gene: 3. In DNA, the CDR3 is TGCAGCGTCCGGGACAGTCAAGAGACCCAGTACTTC. Translation: CSVRDSQETQYF.